This T cell receptor (beta chain) comes out of a study of glioma-infiltrating T cells. Trimming took off 2 bases at V and 8 bases at J, with 12 bases between the two ends. Germline loops: CDR1 DFQATT, CDR2 SNEGSKA (reference sequence). CDR3 length: 12 amino acids. TCR alpha and beta CDR3 regions were amplified from RNA using iRepertoire nested multiplex PCR. Using its own MiXCR run on the multiplex PCR reads, TCRdb lists one record per CDR3 protein. Of around 150,000 distinct CDR3 sequences in the sample, about two fifths were seen once. This clonotype was picked up a small number of times. The target antigen is unknown. Broader study findings: Above-expected tissue-blood divergence occurred in all gliomas, most in low-grade ones.

V and J are TRBV20-1 and TRBJ1-2; D uncertain. The receptor's source is a human donor with low-grade glioma or glioblastoma, undergoing nonglioma brain surgery, or in good health (not recorded which). The specimen sequenced was glioma tissue, nonneoplastic brain tissue, or PBMCs (not recorded which). CDR3 sequence (DNA): TGCAGTGCTAGAAAGGGTTCTATCGGCTACACCTTC. Translation gives CSARKGSIGYTF.